The subject of this entry is one T cell receptor beta chain. This CDR3 spans 14 amino acids. Trimming pared 1 base from V and 4 bases from J, leaving 8 bases between. The germline gives CDR1 SGHTA, CDR2 FQGTGA. The normal lung sample lay at least 3 cm, and maximally far, from the tumour. Sequenced by immunoSEQ multiplex PCR; TCRdb stores in-frame clones only, minus some. Of about 6,800 clones in the sample, about four fifths are singletons; the top ten hold 9% to 15%. The source of the sample is a study of immune cell composition in non-small cell lung cancer. The rearrangement joins TRBV7-3 to TRBJ2-1; D not certain. Sequencing was carried out using non-adjacent lung tissue. The TCR comes from a human donor with non-small cell lung cancer. CDR3 nucleotide sequence: TGTGCCAGCAGCTTAAGAGGATCTTACAATGAGCAGTTCTTC. Amino acids: CASSLRGSYNEQFF.